The 11 T cell receptor beta chains below all came from one sample that was sequenced in a study of early T cells in non-severe SARS-CoV-2 infection. MiXCR, applied by TCRdb to the 5' RACE reads, yields one record per CDR3 protein. The table records about 27,000 distinct CDR3 sequences, over 2.5% of them present only once. The specimen was whole blood. Source of these receptors: an adult who was a healthcare worker with PCR-confirmed SARS-CoV-2 infection or an uninfected control (not recorded which).

This clonotype was detected ten times or more. The gene calls are TRBV2 and TRBJ1-4; tentative D call: TRBD1 (5 bases). The germline V gene encodes CDR1 SNHLY and CDR2 FYNNEI. This CDR3 has 13 amino acids. Trimming took 6 bases from V and 8 from J, leaving 13 bases between them. CDR3 region: CASSPRVGEKLFF. The CDR3 nucleotides are TGTGCCAGCAGCCCCAGGGTCGGCGAAAAACTGTTTTTT.

The table lists this clonotype with many counts. The chain carries TRBV29-1 and TRBJ2-3; D is uncertain. The V end lost 2 bases, the J end lost 4 bases, and 4 bases lay between the germline ends. CDR1 is SQVTM, CDR2 ANQGSEA, per germline. The CDR3 totals 11 residues. The CDR3 nucleotides read TGCAGCGTTGAAAAGGCAGATACGCAGTATTTT. This translates into CSVEKADTQYF.

With respect to this clonotype: An end of the junction does not agree with germline; a read error may underlie this. The gene calls are TRBV10-2 and TRBJ1-1; unclear D gene. CDR1 and CDR2 from the germline V gene are WSHSY and SAAADI. This CDR3 contains 14 residues. The CDR3 DNA reads as TGTGCCAGCACGCCGAGCCTTTTGAACACTGAAGCTTTCTTT. It codes for CASTPSLLNTEAFF.

There are many counts of this clonotype. The chain employs TRBV7-2 and TRBJ2-1; TRBD2 matches at 11 bases. With 4 bases clipped from V and 8 bases from J, the junction kept 4 bases outside the gene matches. CDR3 length: 14 residues. Germline V lookup: CDR1 SGHTA, CDR2 FQGNSA. For the CDR3, the DNA is TGTGCCAGCAGCTCGGGACTAGCGGCCGATGAGCAGTTCTTC. Translating it yields CASSSGLAADEQFF.

Sample share makes this clonotype medium-sized (0.01 to 0.1%). The J gene is TRBJ1-2, the V gene TRBV29-1; the match to TRBD1 covers 7 bases. CDR1 SQVTM and CDR2 ANQGSEA come from the germline V gene. This CDR3 region has 13 residues. Trimming removed 7 bases from V and 2 bases from J; junction bases left unmatched: 7. The CDR3 DNA reads as TGCAGCGCCCAAGGGGGACAGAACTATGGCTACACCTTC. Translated, it gives CSAQGGQNYGYTF.

In this sample, this clonotype turned up many times. This chain links TRBV3-1 with TRBJ2-3; D is unresolved. This CDR3 is built from 15 residues. V was pared by 3 bases and J by 2 bases, with 12 bases between. The germline CDR1 and CDR2 sequences are LGHDT and YNNKEL (reference sequence). CDR3 in amino acids: CASSQKRHSTDTQYF. The CDR3 region has the DNA TGTGCCAGCAGCCAGAAAAGACACTCCACAGATACGCAGTATTTT.

This clonotype was observed at least ten times. V gene TRBV20-1 combines with J gene TRBJ1-2; D is perhaps TRBD1 (6 bases). This CDR3 comprises 13 residues. Germline CDR1 reads DFQATT; CDR2 reads SNEGSKA (reference sequence). Trimming removed 6 bases at V and 4 bases at J, with 15 bases between. DNA of the CDR3: TGCAGTGCAGCAAGGGGGTCTAGCTATGGCTACACCTTC. It specifies CSAARGSSYGYTF.

The chain is built from TRBV12-3 or TRBV12-4 and TRBJ2-3, with no clear D. The CDR3 has 11 amino acids. V lost 4 bases and J lost 2, with 1 base in between. The CDR3 is CASSYTDTQYF. The CDR3 DNA is TGTGCCAGCAGTTACACAGATACGCAGTATTTT.

This clonotype was observed at least ten times. The chain joins TRBV11-2 to TRBJ2-5; D may be TRBD2 (6 bases). The germline CDR1 and CDR2 sequences are SGHAT and FQNNGV. The V end lost 5 bases, the J end lost 4 bases, and 17 bases lay between the germline ends. The CDR3 is made up of 15 amino acids. CDR3 region: CASSPLAGKGETQYF. CDR3 sequence (DNA): TGTGCCAGCAGCCCGCTCGCGGGGAAGGGAGAGACCCAGTACTTC.

This clonotype came up many times. The J gene is TRBJ2-7, the V gene TRBV4-1, with D tentatively TRBD1 or TRBD2 (5 bases each). There are 16 residues in the CDR3. Germline lookup yields CDR1 MGHRA and CDR2 YSYEKL. V lost 0 bases, J lost 0 bases, and 12 bases lay in between. CDR3 loop: CASSQDLEGPSYEQYV. In DNA form, the CDR3 reads TGCGCCAGCAGCCAAGATCTAGAGGGGCCCTCCTACGAGCAGTACGTC.

The table lists this clonotype with many counts. V usage is TRBV12-3 or TRBV12-4 and J usage is TRBJ2-2, with D possibly matching TRBD2 (5 bases). CDR3 length equals 18 residues. Trimming shortened V by 4 bases and J by 7 bases, and 25 bases separated the two germline ends. DNA for the CDR3: TGTGCCAGCAGTTCGAACCCCCCGATGGGATTGAGGGTCGGGGAGCTGTTTTTT. Amino acids: CASSSNPPMGLRVGELFF.